The 31 T cell receptor beta chains listed next were all sequenced from one sample in a study of blood T cell repertoires in COVID-19. Data came from immunoSEQ multiplex PCR; TCRdb stores just in-frame clones and leaves some out. The table shows more than 100,000 clones, with 80% to 90% occurring only once. The sequenced material came from PBMCs or T cells enriched from blood (not recorded which). Receptors originate from a man in his forties with acute COVID-19.

This clone has a handful of counts. The rearrangement uses TRBV5-1 and TRBJ2-7, with 13 bases that match TRBD2. The CDR3 runs to 15 residues. The V gene's germline CDR1 is SGHRS and CDR2 YFSETQ. The ends lost 4 bases at V and 6 bases at J; junction bases unmatched: 7. This CDR3 reads CASSPGTSGTGEQYF. CDR3 DNA sequence: TGCGCCAGCAGCCCCGGGACTAGCGGGACTGGCGAGCAGTACTTC.

The chain couples TRBV2 to TRBJ1-6; 7 bases are shared with TRBD1. CDR3 length: 16 amino acids. Germline-derived CDR1 and CDR2 are SNHLY and FYNNEI. V gave up 7 bases and J gave up 7 bases; unmatched junction bases: 13. The CDR3 DNA sequence: TGTGCCAGCATCCCCACTACCGGACAGGAGAATTCACCCCTCCACTTT. Translated: CASIPTTGQENSPLHF.

The chain employs TRBV2 and TRBJ2-7; the D gene is possibly TRBD2 (6 bases). Germline V CDR1 and CDR2: SNHLY, FYNNEI. Trimming removed 9 bases from V and 1 base from J, with 10 bases in between. This CDR3 spans 12 amino acids. CDR3 DNA sequence: TGTGCCAGTCGGGACTCGTCCTACGAGCAGTACTTC. Its protein product is CASRDSSYEQYF.

This chain links TRBV7-3 with TRBJ1-2; D might be TRBD1 (6 bases). V lost 5 bases, J lost 4 bases, and 11 bases lay in between. CDR1 SGHTA and CDR2 FQGTGA come from the germline V gene. This CDR3 comprises 13 residues. The CDR3 spells CASSPRGFYGYTF. Here the CDR3 DNA reads TGTGCCAGCAGCCCCAGGGGTTTCTATGGCTACACCTTC.

This clone was observed a handful of times. J is TRBJ1-1 and V is TRBV5-3, with D maybe TRBD1 (5 bases). TRBV5-3 has ORF status, its function being uncertain. The V gene lost 1 base and the J gene lost 2 bases, with 12 bases spanning the gap. The CDR3 extends over 15 amino acids. The CDR3 here is CARSLPDRANTEAFF. The CDR3 nucleotides read TGTGCCAGAAGCTTGCCCGACAGAGCTAACACTGAAGCTTTCTTT.

The chain carries TRBV25-1 and TRBJ2-3, with D unclear. This CDR3 is built from 16 residues. In germline, CDR1 is MGHDK, CDR2 SYGVNS. V gave up 5 bases and J gave up 0 bases, with 15 bases separating them. The CDR3 spells CASSFDSDASTDTQYF. The CDR3 nucleotides are TGTGCCAGCAGTTTTGACTCCGATGCTAGCACAGATACGCAGTATTTT.

Only a few counts were recorded for this clone. The V call is TRBV3-1 (or the pseudogene TRBV3-2), the J call TRBJ1-2; D possibly corresponds to TRBD1 (6 bases). Trimming removed 0 bases from V and 4 bases from J, with 15 bases in between. This CDR3 spans 16 amino acids. Germline V lookup: CDR1 LGHDT, CDR2 YNNKEL (reference sequence). The CDR3 nucleotides read TGTGCCAGCAGCCAAGATTCGGGACAAGAGTCCTATGGCTACACCTTC. It encodes CASSQDSGQESYGYTF.

The chain combines TRBV6-1 with TRBJ2-3; tentative D call: TRBD1 (6 bases). CDR1 MNHNS and CDR2 SASEGT come from the germline V gene. The CDR3 length is 16 residues. With 3 bases removed from V and 1 base from J, the gap between germline ends came to 14 bases. Written as DNA, the CDR3 is TGTGCCAGCAGTGAGGACCCTTGGACAGGCACAGATACGCAGTATTTT. Translation gives CASSEDPWTGTDTQYF.

The V and J genes are TRBV27 and TRBJ1-2; 8 nucleotides align to TRBD1. V lost 4 bases and J lost 4; bases outside the gene matches: 20. This CDR3 has 19 residues. Germline loops: CDR1 MNHEY, CDR2 SMNVEV (reference sequence). The CDR3 is CASSSALPGGPARRYGYTF. CDR3 bases: TGTGCCAGCAGTTCGGCTCTTCCAGGGGGCCCTGCCCGGCGCTATGGCTACACCTTC.

V is TRBV28 and J is TRBJ1-5; D unresolved. V shed 4 bases and J shed 0 bases, with 10 bases lying between them. Looked up from germline, CDR1 is MDHEN and CDR2 is SYDVKM. This CDR3 has 15 amino acids. This CDR3 reads CASSYGEYSNQPQHF. CDR3 coding DNA: TGTGCCAGCAGTTACGGTGAATATAGCAATCAGCCCCAGCATTTT.

This clone was counted a few times. This sequence joins TRBV30 and TRBJ2-2; maybe TRBD1 (6 bases). Per the germline V gene, CDR1 is GTSNPN and CDR2 is SVGIG (reference sequence). V was shortened by 5 bases and J by 8 bases, with 15 bases between the two germline ends. This CDR3 comprises 13 residues. DNA of the CDR3: TGTGCCTGGGATGATTCCGGGACAGGGGAGCTGTTTTTT. Protein sequence: CAWDDSGTGELFF.

This clone was counted between two and nine times. The chain has TRBV2 and TRBJ2-5; D may be TRBD1 (5 bases). Germline CDR1 reads SNHLY; CDR2 reads FYNNEI. CDR3 length equals 11 residues. V gave up 9 bases and J gave up 5 bases, with 10 bases separating them. The CDR3 is CASGHFETQYF. In DNA, the CDR3 is TGTGCCAGTGGACATTTTGAGACCCAGTACTTC.

This chain uses TRBV28 with TRBJ2-6, with 7 bases matching TRBD2. This CDR3 has 18 residues. Trimming took 2 bases from V and 1 from J; bases not matched to a gene: 8. The germline CDR1 and CDR2 sequences are MDHEN and SYDVKM. Written as DNA, the CDR3 is TGTGCCAGCAGTTTAGAGCGGGGACTCTTATCTGGGGCCAACGTCCTGACTTTC. Its protein product is CASSLERGLLSGANVLTF.

The chain employs TRBV12-3 or TRBV12-4 and TRBJ2-7; D is ambiguous. V shed 6 bases and J shed 4 bases, with 7 bases lying between them. There are 11 residues in the CDR3. The CDR3: CASSFQYEQYF. CDR3 in DNA: TGTGCCAGCAGCTTTCAGTACGAGCAGTACTTC.

The chain employs TRBV27 and TRBJ1-1; TRBD1 matches 7 bases. This CDR3 is 14 amino acids long. Germline values: CDR1 MNHEY, CDR2 SMNVEV (reference sequence). The V gene end was trimmed by 8 bases and the J gene end by 3 bases; junction bases not matched to a gene: 9. The CDR3: CASRKTGFYTEAFF. DNA for the CDR3: TGTGCCAGCCGGAAGACAGGGTTTTACACTGAAGCTTTCTTT.

The chain uses TRBV19 and TRBJ2-5; D call uncertain. V was trimmed by 7 bases and J by 5 bases, leaving 8 bases between them. The germline gives CDR1 LNHDA, CDR2 SQIVND (reference sequence). The CDR3 length is 11 residues. The CDR3 loop is CASTFAETQYF. As DNA, the CDR3 is TGTGCCAGTACTTTCGCGGAGACCCAGTACTTC.

The rearrangement links TRBV7-8 to TRBJ2-5; D is possibly TRBD1 (5 bases). CDR3 length equals 13 residues. V was shortened by 3 bases and J by 0 bases, with 5 bases between the two germline ends. Germline CDR1 and CDR2: SGHVS and FQNEAQ. The CDR3 DNA follows: TGTGCCAGCAGCTTGACAGACCAAGAGACCCAGTACTTC. This sequence encodes CASSLTDQETQYF.

V gene TRBV7-6 combines with J gene TRBJ1-5, with D possibly matching TRBD1 (6 bases). V was trimmed by 4 bases and J by 4 bases, leaving 11 bases between them. Looked up from germline, CDR1 is SGHVS and CDR2 is FNYEAQ. CDR3 size: 14 residues. In DNA form, the CDR3 reads TGTGCCAGCAGCTCCGGGACAACAAATCAGCCCCAGCATTTT. Protein sequence: CASSSGTTNQPQHF.

The chain recombines TRBV5-8 with TRBJ2-7, with 8 bases lining up with TRBD1. The germline V gene has CDR1 SGHTS and CDR2 YDEGEE. The CDR3 consists of 16 residues. V lost 6 bases to trimming and J lost 1 base; unmatched junction nucleotides: 12. CDR3 nucleotides: TGTGCCAGCACCGATCACAGGGGGTTCTCTTCCTACGAGCAGTACTTC. Protein sequence: CASTDHRGFSSYEQYF.

V and J are TRBV25-1 and TRBJ2-1, with 15 bases aligning to TRBD2. The CDR3 is 16 amino acids. V gave up 3 bases and J gave up 7 bases; unmatched junction bases: 4. Germline V lookup: CDR1 MGHDK, CDR2 SYGVNS. The chain's CDR3 is CASSDPGLAGGNEQFF. Here the CDR3 DNA reads TGTGCCAGCAGTGACCCGGGACTAGCGGGAGGAAATGAGCAGTTCTTC. The variable domain in full, completed from reference TRBV25-1 and TRBJ2-1, reads EADIYQTPRYLVIGTGKKITLECSQTMGHDKMYWYQQDPGMELHLIHYSYGVNSTEKGDLSSESTVSRIRTEHFPLTLESARPSHTSQYLCASSDPGLAGGNEQFFGPGTRLTVL.

The genes are TRBV29-1 and TRBJ2-1; TRBD1 agrees at 10 bases. With 5 bases clipped from V and 6 bases from J, the junction kept 13 bases outside the gene matches. Germline-derived CDR1 and CDR2 are SQVTM and ANQGSEA. This CDR3 has 16 residues. This chain's CDR3 is CSVPGQGPSKPNEQFF. CDR3 DNA sequence: TGCAGCGTTCCGGGACAGGGGCCCTCGAAACCCAATGAGCAGTTCTTC.

CDR3 nucleotide sequence: TGTGCCAGCAGCGTAGCTAGGGAGGGGTTTTCACCCCTCCACTTT. Translation: CASSVAREGFSPLHF. The gene calls are TRBV9 and TRBJ1-6; possible D gene TRBD1, 5 bases. The CDR3 contains 15 residues. The germline V gene encodes CDR1 SGDLS and CDR2 YYNGEE. The V gene lost 0 bases and the J gene lost 9 bases, with 13 bases spanning the gap.

The V call is TRBV20-1, the J call TRBJ1-2, with a tentative D call TRBD1 (5 bases). The germline gives CDR1 DFQATT, CDR2 SNEGSKA (reference sequence). The V and J ends lost 3 bases and 7 bases respectively, with 21 bases between them. CDR3 size: 15 residues. The CDR3 sequence is CSASLNGGVMSGYTF. DNA for the CDR3: TGCAGTGCTAGTCTTAACGGGGGGGTAATGAGTGGCTACACCTTC.

The chain joins TRBV6-5 to TRBJ1-1, with 7 bases aligning to TRBD1. V lost 0 bases, J lost 3 bases, and 4 bases stayed unmatched. The germline gives CDR1 MNHEY, CDR2 SVGAGI. The CDR3 is 15 residues long. The CDR3 here is CASSYSNRGYTEAFF. The CDR3 nucleotides read TGTGCCAGCAGTTACTCAAACAGGGGATACACTGAAGCTTTCTTT.

This chain connects TRBV18 to TRBJ1-5, with no clear D. This CDR3 is built from 12 residues. Germline values: CDR1 KGHSH, CDR2 LQKENI. V lost 3 bases and J lost 8, with 8 bases in between. The CDR3 sequence: CASSPGSEPQHF. The DNA for the CDR3 is TGTGCCAGCTCACCGGGCTCCGAGCCCCAGCATTTT.

This clone has a single count. V is TRBV11-3 and J is TRBJ2-1, with TRBD2 matching 11 bases. The germline CDR1 and CDR2 sequences are SGHNT and YENEEA. V was clipped by 3 bases and J by 6 bases; unmatched bases: 1. The CDR3 covers 14 residues. CDR3 sequence (DNA): TGTGCCAGCAGCTTGACTAGCGGGGCCAATGAGCAGTTCTTC. Translated, it gives CASSLTSGANEQFF.

V is TRBV9 and J is TRBJ2-1, with 14 bases aligning to TRBD2. CDR3 length: 16 amino acids. CDR1 is SGDLS, CDR2 YYNGEE, per germline. With 2 bases clipped from V and 10 bases from J, the junction kept 8 bases outside the gene matches. In nucleotides, the CDR3 is TGTGCCAGCAGCGTTACGGGACTAGCGGGAGTTGGGGAGCAGTTCTTC. This sequence encodes CASSVTGLAGVGEQFF.

This clone has a handful of counts. This chain joins TRBV27 and TRBJ2-7; 11 bases match TRBD1. The CDR3 covers 14 residues. The V gene end was trimmed by 3 bases and the J gene end by 3 bases; junction bases not matched to a gene: 1. The germline V gene has CDR1 MNHEY and CDR2 SMNVEV (reference sequence). This chain's CDR3 is CASSLGQGGYEQYF. The CDR3 DNA follows: TGTGCCAGCAGTTTGGGACAGGGGGGCTACGAGCAGTACTTC.

V gene TRBV18 combines with J gene TRBJ1-5; D is ambiguous. Per germline, CDR1 KGHSH and CDR2 LQKENI. CDR3 size: 15 residues. V lost 0 bases and J 0 bases, leaving 6 bases between the germline ends. Here the CDR3 reads CASSPPADSNQPQHF. The CDR3 region has the DNA TGTGCCAGCTCACCACCGGCAGATAGCAATCAGCCCCAGCATTTT.

This clone was detected only a few times. The chain employs TRBV6-5 and TRBJ1-5; a weak D match, TRBD1 (6 bases). Germline assignment: CDR1 MNHEY and CDR2 SVGAGI. The CDR3 contains 14 residues. The V and J ends lost 5 bases and 5 bases respectively, with 13 bases between them. Here the CDR3 DNA reads TGTGCCAGCAGTCCGCGGGAGGGGGATCAGCCCCAGCATTTT. Amino acids: CASSPREGDQPQHF.

The chain carries TRBV9 and TRBJ2-1; no clear D. This CDR3 contains 12 residues. Germline V gene lookup returns CDR1 SGDLS and CDR2 YYNGEE. Trimming took off 2 bases at V and 7 bases at J, with 7 bases between the two ends. CDR3 sequence: CASSVQSNEQFF. The CDR3, as DNA: TGTGCCAGCAGCGTGCAGTCAAATGAGCAGTTCTTC.